Following are 20 T cell receptor beta chains from one sample sequenced in a study of OX40 agonist ivuxolimab in advanced cancers. Clones were read by immunoSEQ multiplex PCR, and TCRdb kept only the in-frame ones, dropping some. The sample gives 37,000 or so clones, 74% of which show up once; around 20% is in the top ten. The sample was CD4+ or CD8+ T cells sorted from blood, taken in a trial of the OX40 agonist ivuxolimab. The receptor set was obtained from an adult with an advanced solid tumor such as melanoma, head and neck, liver or kidney cancer.

This chain links TRBV9 with TRBJ1-2; a possible D gene is TRBD1 (6 bases). V was cut by 4 bases and J by 8 bases, with 15 bases left in between. The CDR3 has 13 amino acids. Germline loops: CDR1 SGDLS, CDR2 YYNGEE. CDR3 protein: CASSFRVGAGYTF. The CDR3 bases are TGTGCCAGCAGCTTTAGGGTGGGGGCCGGCTACACCTTC.

The chain uses TRBV2 and TRBJ1-1; unclear D gene. Germline loops: CDR1 SNHLY, CDR2 FYNNEI. V dropped 6 bases and J dropped 3 bases, with 5 bases sitting between them. The CDR3 loop spans 11 amino acids. The CDR3 DNA is TGTGCCAGCAGACAGTACACTGAAGCTTTCTTT. It encodes CASRQYTEAFF.

The V call is TRBV6-5, the J call TRBJ2-1; the D is unclear. Germline CDR1 and CDR2: MNHEY and SVGAGI. The V gene lost 6 bases and the J gene lost 2 bases, with 11 bases spanning the gap. The CDR3 loop spans 14 amino acids. The CDR3 is CASSVLGAYNEQFF. Here the CDR3 DNA reads TGTGCCAGCAGCGTCCTTGGGGCCTACAATGAGCAGTTCTTC.

This rearrangement joins TRBV9 to TRBJ1-1, with D possibly being TRBD1 (6 bases). The CDR3 is 12 amino acids. Germline loops: CDR1 SGDLS, CDR2 YYNGEE. V lost 2 bases and J lost 7, with 9 bases in between. This CDR3 reads CASSVSQGEAFF. The CDR3 DNA reads as TGTGCCAGCAGCGTTTCACAGGGTGAAGCTTTCTTT.

This chain uses TRBV7-3 with TRBJ2-2; D is undetermined. Deletions cut 1 base from V and 4 bases from J, with 10 bases between. This CDR3 region has 15 residues. Germline V gene lookup returns CDR1 SGHTA and CDR2 FQGTGA. The CDR3 spells CASSLSRHSTGELFF. CDR3 in DNA: TGTGCCAGCAGCTTAAGTAGACACTCCACCGGGGAGCTGTTTTTT. The variable domain in full, completed from reference TRBV7-3 and TRBJ2-2, reads GAGVSQTPSNKVTEKGKYVELRCDPISGHTALYWYRQSLGQGPEFLIYFQGTGAADDSGLPNDRFFAVRPEGSVSTLKIQRTERGDSAVYLCASSLSRHSTGELFFGEGSRLTVL.

The chain couples TRBV18 to TRBJ1-5, with D tentatively TRBD1 (5 bases). The CDR3 is 12 residues long. Trimming took 6 bases from V and 5 from J, leaving 8 bases between them. Germline V lookup: CDR1 KGHSH, CDR2 LQKENI. CDR3 DNA sequence: TGTGCCAGCTCGACAGTGGATCAGCCCCAGCATTTT. The encoded protein is CASSTVDQPQHF.

The chain uses TRBV6-6 and TRBJ1-1; D is perhaps TRBD1 (6 bases). Trimming took off 8 bases at V and 1 base at J, with 11 bases between the two ends. Germline CDR1 MNHNY, CDR2 SVGAGI (reference sequence). The CDR3 is made up of 13 amino acids. CDR3 coding DNA: TGTGCCAGCGGGAAGGGGGGGAACACTGAAGCTTTCTTT. This translates into CASGKGGNTEAFF.

Comments on this clone: Other DNA sequences from this sample encode an identical CDR3 as well. The chain carries TRBV29-1 and TRBJ1-2, with 9 nucleotides matching TRBD1. V trimming: 7 bases; J trimming: 1 base; junction bases outside the gene matches: 4. The CDR3 contains 13 residues. The germline V gene encodes CDR1 SQVTM and CDR2 ANQGSEA. CDR3 nucleotides: TGCAGCGCAGGGACAGGGTATAACTATGGCTACACCTTC. It encodes CSAGTGYNYGYTF.

V is TRBV7-2 and J is TRBJ2-3; 9 bases match TRBD2. Germline lookup yields CDR1 SGHTA and CDR2 FQGNSA. The V and J ends lost 5 bases and 4 bases, in that order; junction bases with no gene match: 7. This CDR3 contains 15 residues. CDR3 amino acids: CASSPSGGRADTQYF. DNA of the CDR3: TGTGCCAGCAGCCCCAGCGGGGGGAGGGCAGATACGCAGTATTTT.

The chain uses TRBV30 and TRBJ2-7; a weak D match, TRBD1 (5 bases). Germline V gene lookup returns CDR1 GTSNPN and CDR2 SVGIG (reference sequence). This CDR3 region has 12 residues. V lost 1 base and J lost 12, with 16 bases in between. The CDR3 nucleotides are TGTGCCTGGAGTGCGAAGCCCAGGGCGGCGTACTTC. The encoded protein is CAWSAKPRAAYF.

The chain combines TRBV7-6 with TRBJ2-2, with no clear D. CDR3 length equals 15 residues. Germline lookup yields CDR1 SGHVS and CDR2 FNYEAQ. The V and J ends lost 0 bases and 4 bases respectively, with 9 bases between them. The CDR3 protein is CASSLAASFTGELFF. As DNA, the CDR3 is TGTGCCAGCAGCTTAGCGGCTTCTTTCACCGGGGAGCTGTTTTTT.

This chain joins TRBV19 and TRBJ1-2; D remains unclear. Germline CDR1 reads LNHDA; CDR2 reads SQIVND (reference sequence). The CDR3 length is 13 residues. Trimming removed 3 bases from V and 2 bases from J, with 7 bases in between. The CDR3 here is CASSIGGNYGYTF. CDR3 nucleotide sequence: TGTGCCAGTAGTATCGGAGGGAACTATGGCTACACCTTC.

This clone was seen only a few times. This chain links TRBV11-3 with TRBJ2-3, with D perhaps TRBD2 (5 bases). This CDR3 is built from 14 residues. Trimming removed 5 bases from V and 4 bases from J, with 13 bases in between. Germline V gene sequence: CDR1 SGHNT, CDR2 YENEEA. The CDR3 is CASSLSGAADTQYF. In DNA, the CDR3 is TGTGCCAGCAGCCTAAGCGGCGCGGCAGATACGCAGTATTTT.

The V gene is TRBV6-4, the J gene TRBJ1-1, with D possibly being TRBD1 (5 bases). Germline CDR1 reads MRHNA; CDR2 reads SNTAGT. The CDR3 is 14 residues long. Trimming took off 8 bases at V and 3 bases at J, with 16 bases between the two ends. The CDR3 DNA reads TGTGCCAGCGCTCAGGAGGTGGGGGACACTGAAGCTTTCTTT. Protein product: CASAQEVGDTEAFF.

The V call is TRBV27, the J call TRBJ2-1; 8 bases fit TRBD1. The trim removed 7 bases at V and 2 bases at J, leaving 4 bases unmatched. Germline V CDR1 and CDR2: MNHEY, SMNVEV (reference sequence). The CDR3 runs 14 residues. This CDR3 is CASKMGQAYNEQFF. Written as DNA, the CDR3 is TGTGCCAGCAAGATGGGACAGGCCTACAATGAGCAGTTCTTC.

This chain joins TRBV2 and TRBJ2-7, with 7 positions matching TRBD2. The trim removed 3 bases at V and 12 bases at J, leaving 11 bases unmatched. This CDR3 is built from 13 residues. In germline, CDR1 is SNHLY, CDR2 FYNNEI. The CDR3 sequence is CASSENIGRSLYV. CDR3 in DNA: TGTGCCAGCAGTGAGAACATCGGGAGGAGCTTGTACGTC.

This clone was found a few times. This sequence joins TRBV6-5 and TRBJ1-5, with TRBD1 matching 7 bases. Germline V gene data show CDR1 as MNHEY and CDR2 as SVGAGI. With V trimmed by 4 bases and J by 3 bases, 3 bases remained unmatched. The CDR3 loop spans 14 amino acids. CDR3 sequence (DNA): TGTGCCAGCAGTTCGACAGGGAACAATCAGCCCCAGCATTTT. It yields the protein CASSSTGNNQPQHF.

The CDR3 DNA reads as TGTGCCATCAGTGACTGGGTACTCCACTACGAGCAGTACTTC. It is translated as CAISDWVLHYEQYF. The V call is TRBV10-3, the J call TRBJ2-7, with no clear D. The CDR3 totals 14 residues. V lost 3 bases, J lost 3 bases, and 12 bases lay in between. In germline, CDR1 is ENHRY, CDR2 SYGVKD.

J is TRBJ1-2 and V is TRBV6-1, with D possibly TRBD1 on 5 matching bases. Germline V gives CDR1 MNHNS, CDR2 SASEGT. This CDR3 spans 15 amino acids. Trimming pared 1 base from V and 0 bases from J, leaving 9 bases between. The CDR3 region is CASSEDRRANYGYTF. CDR3 bases: TGTGCCAGCAGTGAAGACAGGCGAGCTAACTATGGCTACACCTTC.

The genes are TRBV6-4 and TRBJ2-6, with D possibly called TRBD1 or TRBD2 (5 bases each). The V gene's germline CDR1 is MRHNA and CDR2 SNTAGT. The CDR3 runs 16 residues. Trimming removed 5 bases from V and 2 bases from J, with 13 bases in between. CDR3 in amino acids: CASSPGTDAGANVLTF. CDR3 nucleotides: TGTGCCAGCAGTCCTGGGACGGACGCTGGGGCCAACGTCCTGACTTTC.